Below, 9 T cell receptor beta chains from the same sample are listed, as sequenced in a study of T cell responses to AZD1222 COVID-19 vaccine. Here immunoSEQ multiplex PCR was the method, and the copy in TCRdb shows in-frame clones only, minus some. The sample has around 110,000 clones, approximately 88% seen once; the top ten hold 6% to 7%. The sequenced sample was peripheral blood, obtained on day 0 of AZD1222 vaccination. All receptors derive from an adult in good health.

This rearrangement joins TRBV6-5 to TRBJ1-1; the match to TRBD1 covers 8 bases. This CDR3 is built from 14 residues. The germline gives CDR1 MNHEY, CDR2 SVGAGI. V lost 10 bases to trimming and J lost 5 bases; unmatched junction nucleotides: 12. The CDR3: CATRTGRWATEAFF. CDR3 coding DNA: TGTGCCACCCGGACAGGGAGGTGGGCAACTGAAGCTTTCTTT.

This clone has only a few counts. This chain uses TRBV25-1 with TRBJ2-7; 14 bases are a match to TRBD2. Trimming removed 3 bases from V and 5 bases from J; junction bases left unmatched: 12. The germline CDR1 and CDR2 sequences are MGHDK and SYGVNS. CDR3 size: 18 residues. CDR3 sequence (DNA): TGTGCCAGCAGTGAGCGAAGCGGGACTAGCGGGAGATCCCACGAGCAGTACTTC. This encodes CASSERSGTSGRSHEQYF.

The V and J genes are TRBV28 and TRBJ1-1; D uncertain. Germline loops: CDR1 MDHEN, CDR2 SYDVKM. The ends were cut back, 9 bases at V and 5 bases at J, with 13 bases in the middle. The CDR3 runs to 12 residues. The CDR3 DNA sequence: TGTGCCAGTAAGACGGGAAATACTGAAGCTTTCTTT. Protein product: CASKTGNTEAFF.

The chain employs TRBV19 and TRBJ1-5, with 7 bases that match TRBD1. The germline gives CDR1 LNHDA, CDR2 SQIVND (reference sequence). Trimming removed 7 bases from V and 3 bases from J; junction bases left unmatched: 9. CDR3 length: 15 amino acids. As DNA, the CDR3 is TGTGCCAGTATGTCTCAGGGGGTAGTCAATCAGCCCCAGCATTTT. Protein: CASMSQGVVNQPQHF.

V usage is TRBV4-3 and J usage is TRBJ2-1, with TRBD2 matching 8 bases. CDR1 and CDR2 (germline): LGHNA, YSLEER. The CDR3 totals 16 residues. Trimming at V came to 3 bases and at J to 0 bases, leaving 4 bases not matched to a gene. This chain's CDR3 is CASSQETSGSYNEQFF. Written as DNA, the CDR3 is TGCGCCAGCAGCCAGGAAACTAGCGGCTCCTACAATGAGCAGTTCTTC.

The count of this clone is one. V and J are TRBV19 and TRBJ2-7, with 7 nucleotides matching TRBD1. Trimming took 5 bases from V and 5 from J; bases not matched to a gene: 9. The CDR3 totals 14 residues. Germline V gene data show CDR1 as LNHDA and CDR2 as SQIVND (reference sequence). The CDR3 reads CASSDPGQTNEQYF. CDR3 sequence (DNA): TGTGCCAGTAGTGATCCGGGACAGACCAACGAGCAGTACTTC.

The J gene is TRBJ2-3, the V gene TRBV5-6, with 11 bases lining up with TRBD2. V lost 7 bases, J lost 4 bases, and 8 bases stayed unmatched. The CDR3 spans 15 residues. The germline V gene has CDR1 SGHDT and CDR2 YYEEEE. The CDR3 nucleotides are TGTGCCAGCCACCGTAAACTAGCGGGAGCAGATACGCAGTATTTT. Translated, it gives CASHRKLAGADTQYF.

This clone was counted between two and nine times. In DNA form, the CDR3 reads TGTGCCAGCAGCCGACGCGGGACTAACACCGGGGAGCTGTTTTTT. This translates into CASSRRGTNTGELFF. The chain couples TRBV11-2 to TRBJ2-2; TRBD2 might be the D (6 bases). Germline assignment: CDR1 SGHAT and CDR2 FQNNGV. This CDR3 is 15 amino acids long. V lost 5 bases to trimming and J lost 2 bases, with 12 bases between them.

The chain is built from TRBV29-1 and TRBJ1-1; D is possibly TRBD1 (6 bases). Trimming took 4 bases from V and 0 from J, leaving 12 bases between them. From germline, CDR1 is SQVTM and CDR2 ANQGSEA. The CDR3 has 14 residues. The CDR3 DNA sequence: TGCAGCGTTGGGCCAGGGGCATTGAACACTGAAGCTTTCTTT. It codes for CSVGPGALNTEAFF. Together with reference TRBV29-1 and TRBJ1-1, the CDR3 gives the full variable domain: SAVISQKPSRDICQRGTSLTIQCQVDSQVTMMFWYRQQPGQSLTLIATANQGSEATYESGFVIDKFPISRPNLTFSTLTVSNMSPEDSSIYLCSVGPGALNTEAFFGQGTRLTVV.